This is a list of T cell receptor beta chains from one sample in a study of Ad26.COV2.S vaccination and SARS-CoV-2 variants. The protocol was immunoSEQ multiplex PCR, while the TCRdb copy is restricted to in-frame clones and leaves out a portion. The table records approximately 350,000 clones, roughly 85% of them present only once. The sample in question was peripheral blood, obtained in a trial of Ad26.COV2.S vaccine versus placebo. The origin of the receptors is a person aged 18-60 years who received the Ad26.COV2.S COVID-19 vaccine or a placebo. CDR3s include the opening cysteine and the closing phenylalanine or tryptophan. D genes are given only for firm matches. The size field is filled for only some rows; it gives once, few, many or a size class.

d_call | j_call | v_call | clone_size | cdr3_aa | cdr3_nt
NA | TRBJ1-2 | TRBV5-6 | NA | CASSLGPQANYGYTF | TGTGCCAGCAGCTTGGGCCCTCAGGCTAACTATGGCTACACCTTC
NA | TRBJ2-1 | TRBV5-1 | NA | CASSLAPEPSYNEQFF | TGCGCCAGCAGCTTGGCGCCGGAGCCCTCCTACAATGAGCAGTTCTTC
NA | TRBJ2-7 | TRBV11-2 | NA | CASSRGVENEQYF | TGTGCCAGTTCCAGGGGGGTGGAGAACGAGCAGTACTTC
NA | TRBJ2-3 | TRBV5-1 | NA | CASSLIGADTQYF | TGCGCCAGCAGCCTGATCGGCGCAGATACGCAGTATTTT
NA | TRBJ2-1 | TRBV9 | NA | CASSVAPGVDEQFF | TGTGCCAGCAGCGTAGCCCCGGGAGTGGATGAGCAGTTCTTC
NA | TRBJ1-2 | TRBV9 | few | CASSPLGQNYGYTF | TGTGCCAGCAGCCCCCTTGGACAGAACTATGGCTACACCTTC
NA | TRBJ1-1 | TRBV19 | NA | CASSDRYTEAFF | TGTGCCAGTTCTGACAGATACACTGAAGCTTTCTTT
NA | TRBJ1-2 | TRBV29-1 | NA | CSASESNYGYTF | TGCAGCGCATCCGAGTCCAACTATGGCTACACCTTC
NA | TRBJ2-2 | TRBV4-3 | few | CASSQSLALFGGELFF | TGCGCCAGCAGCCAAAGTTTGGCCCTGTTCGGCGGGGAGCTGTTTTTT
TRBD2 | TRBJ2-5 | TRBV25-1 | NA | CASSVTGAGKTQYF | TGTGCCAGCAGTGTAACGGGAGCGGGGAAGACCCAGTACTTC
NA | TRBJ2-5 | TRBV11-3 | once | CASSLPGSQETQYF | TGTGCCAGCAGCTTACCAGGGAGCCAAGAGACCCAGTACTTC
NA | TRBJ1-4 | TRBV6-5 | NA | CASSYRGGRPNEKLFF | TGTGCCAGCAGTTACCGGGGTGGCAGGCCTAATGAAAAACTGTTTTTT
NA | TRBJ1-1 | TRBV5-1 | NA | CASSPNSGMNTEAFF | TGCGCCAGCAGCCCGAACAGCGGCATGAACACTGAAGCTTTCTTT
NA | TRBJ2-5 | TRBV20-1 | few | CSVQWGETQYF | TGCAGTGTACAGTGGGGTGAGACCCAGTACTTC
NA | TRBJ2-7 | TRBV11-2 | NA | CASSSPPVEQYF | TGTGCCAGCAGCTCTCCCCCGGTCGAGCAGTACTTC
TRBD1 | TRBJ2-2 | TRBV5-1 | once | CASSPIGQGATNGELFF | TGCGCCAGCAGCCCGATAGGACAGGGGGCTACGAACGGGGAGCTGTTTTTT
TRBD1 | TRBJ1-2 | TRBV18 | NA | CASSPSRGPEGYTF | TGTGCCAGCTCACCGTCCAGGGGGCCCGAAGGCTACACCTTC
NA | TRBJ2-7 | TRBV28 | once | CASSAGHIKGEQYF | TGTGCCAGCAGTGCGGGACACATTAAGGGCGAGCAGTACTTC
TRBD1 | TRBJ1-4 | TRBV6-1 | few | CASSATGGASNEKLFF | TGTGCCAGCAGTGCGACAGGGGGCGCTTCTAATGAAAAACTGTTTTTT
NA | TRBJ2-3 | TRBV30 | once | CAWSVGDTQYF | TGTGCCTGGAGTGTTGGGGATACGCAGTATTTT
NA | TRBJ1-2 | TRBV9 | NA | CASSVEAANYGYTF | TGTGCCAGCAGCGTAGAAGCAGCTAACTATGGCTACACCTTC
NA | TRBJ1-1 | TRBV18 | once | CASSPTTIYDGLTEAFF | TGTGCCAGCTCACCAACTACCATTTACGACGGACTAACTGAAGCTTTCTTT
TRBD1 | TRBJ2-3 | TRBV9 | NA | CASGRRRDRPRTDTQYF | TGTGCCAGCGGCCGCCGCCGGGACAGGCCTCGCACAGATACGCAGTATTTT
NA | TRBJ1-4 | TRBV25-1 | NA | CASSDPFRGEKLFF | TGTGCCAGCAGTGACCCCTTCCGGGGCGAAAAACTGTTTTTT
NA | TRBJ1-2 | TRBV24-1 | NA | CATSDPYREYTF | TGTGCCACCAGTGATCCCTACAGAGAGTACACCTTC
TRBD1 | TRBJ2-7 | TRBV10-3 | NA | CAISEGQGESYEQYF | TGTGCCATCAGTGAGGGCCAGGGGGAGTCTTACGAGCAGTACTTC
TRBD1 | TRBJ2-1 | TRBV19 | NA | CASSRTGVNNEQFF | TGTGCCAGTAGTCGGACAGGGGTTAACAATGAGCAGTTCTTC
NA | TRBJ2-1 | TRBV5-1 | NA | CASSLQGLGNEQFF | TGCGCCAGCAGCCTTCAGGGGTTGGGCAATGAGCAGTTCTTC
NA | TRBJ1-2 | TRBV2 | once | CASSGSSGYTF | TGTGCCAGCTCGGGTAGCTCTGGCTACACCTTC
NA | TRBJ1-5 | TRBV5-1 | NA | CASSLNAENQPQHF | TGCGCCAGCAGCTTGAACGCGGAAAATCAGCCCCAGCATTTT
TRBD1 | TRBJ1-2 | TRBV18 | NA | CASQADRALGGIGGYTF | TGTGCCAGCCAGGCAGACAGGGCGCTTGGAGGGATTGGTGGCTACACCTTC